These 4 T cell receptor beta chains were all obtained from the same sample, sequenced in a study of blood T cells in healthy people across ages. Alongside a J-beta primer mix, a sample-barcoded 5' primer served in a second PCR lasting about 7 to 11 cycles. TCRdb passed the 5' RACE reads through MiXCR, listing each CDR3 protein once. In the table there are roughly 1,700,000 distinct CDR3 sequences, roughly 28% of which are singletons. Sequences were obtained from blood. The origin of the receptors is a woman under 40 in good health.

The chain recombines TRBV7-9 with TRBJ1-2; D is perhaps TRBD1 (6 bases). CDR3 length: 16 residues. V lost 0 bases and J lost 0, with 11 bases in between. Germline assignment: CDR1 SEHNR and CDR2 FQNEAQ (reference sequence). CDR3 sequence reads: CASSLASRTANYGYTF. The CDR3 DNA reads TGTGCCAGCAGCTTAGCGAGTCGGACAGCTAACTATGGCTACACCTTC.

With regard to this clonotype: Being one base from a much bigger clone, this may be a read error. The rearrangement joins TRBV7-2 to TRBJ2-4; D call uncertain. V was cut by 7 bases and J by 11 bases, with 15 bases left in between. The germline V gene has CDR1 SGHTA and CDR2 FQGNSA. The CDR3 extends over 12 amino acids. For the CDR3, the DNA is TGTGCCAGCACCCACCTACGAGACGTTCAGTACTTC. Amino acids: CASTHLRDVQYF. The full variable domain, completed using reference TRBV7-2 and TRBJ2-4, is GAGVSQSPSNKVTEKGKDVELRCDPISGHTALYWYRQSLGQGLEFLIYFQGNSAPDKSGLPSDRFSAERTGGSVSTLTIQRTQQEDSAVYLCASTHLRDVQYFGAGTRLSVL.

This chain uses TRBV6-4 with TRBJ2-1, with D possibly TRBD2 on 5 matching bases. Trimming shortened V by 3 bases and J by 9 bases, and 18 bases separated the two germline ends. Germline V gene lookup returns CDR1 MRHNA and CDR2 SNTAGT. The CDR3 is 15 residues long. The CDR3, as DNA: TGTGCCAGCAGTGAGAACAGCGGTTCGGCTGGTGAGCAGTTCTTC. The encoded protein is CASSENSGSAGEQFF.

This clonotype was observed a handful of times. Here the CDR3 DNA reads TGTGCCAGTAGTGCTGGACACTTATCTGGCTACACCTTC. This translates into CASSAGHLSGYTF. The chain carries TRBV19 and TRBJ1-2; possible D gene TRBD1, 5 bases. Germline CDR1 LNHDA, CDR2 SQIVND (reference sequence). The V and J ends lost 5 bases and 7 bases respectively, with 14 bases between them. This CDR3 is built from 13 residues.